This T cell receptor (beta chain) was recovered during a study of ipilimumab plus nivolumab after autologous stem cell transplantation. Background on the study: The DLBCL group included primary refractory and relapsed cases.

Patients got ipilimumab 1 mg/kg beginning 14 to 28 days post-transplant. Sequencing was performed with immunoSEQ multiplex PCR; in TCRdb, only in-frame clones are kept and a portion is missing. The sample includes 20,000 to 25,000 clones, roughly 74% of them seen just once. The specimen comprised PBMCs, sampled in a trial of ipilimumab plus nivolumab as post-transplant consolidation. This TCR came from a male donor with diffuse large B-cell lymphoma.

Here the CDR3 reads CASSSPDRDPSYEQYF. The CDR3 DNA reads TGTGCCAGCAGCTCACCCGACAGGGACCCCTCCTACGAGCAGTACTTC. The rearrangement joins TRBV11-2 to TRBJ2-7; 7 bases align to TRBD1. With 4 bases clipped from V and 0 bases from J, the junction kept 9 bases outside the gene matches. The CDR3 length is 16 residues. In germline, CDR1 is SGHAT, CDR2 FQNNGV.